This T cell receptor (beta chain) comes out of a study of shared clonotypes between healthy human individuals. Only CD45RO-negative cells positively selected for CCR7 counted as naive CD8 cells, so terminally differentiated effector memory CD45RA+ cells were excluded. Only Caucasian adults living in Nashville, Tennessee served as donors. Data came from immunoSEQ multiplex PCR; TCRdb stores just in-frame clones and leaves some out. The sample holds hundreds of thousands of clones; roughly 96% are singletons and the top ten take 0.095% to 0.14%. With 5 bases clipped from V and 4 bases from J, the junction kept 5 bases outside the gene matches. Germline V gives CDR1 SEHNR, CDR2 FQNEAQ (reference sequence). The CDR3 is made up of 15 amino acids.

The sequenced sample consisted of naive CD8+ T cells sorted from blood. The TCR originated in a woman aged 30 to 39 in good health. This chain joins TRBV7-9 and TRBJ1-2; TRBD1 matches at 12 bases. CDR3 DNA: TGTGCCAGCAGCCTAGGGACAGGGGGCACCTATGGCTACACCTTC. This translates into CASSLGTGGTYGYTF.